These 16 T cell receptor beta chains were all obtained from the same sample, sequenced in a study of OX40 agonist ivuxolimab in advanced cancers. The data were produced by immunoSEQ multiplex PCR, yet TCRdb's version contains in-frame clones alone and is incomplete. The top ten clones hold under 8% of a sample with 45,000 to 65,000 clones, about nine tenths of them seen once. Sample: CD4+ or CD8+ T cells sorted from blood, taken in a trial of the OX40 agonist ivuxolimab. The receptors come from an adult with an advanced solid tumor such as melanoma, head and neck, liver or kidney cancer.

The rearrangement uses TRBV30 and TRBJ2-7; D unresolved. This CDR3 is built from 12 residues. CDR1 and CDR2 (germline): GTSNPN, SVGIG (reference sequence). V gave up 1 base and J gave up 6 bases, with 10 bases separating them. The CDR3 DNA follows: TGTGCCTGGAGTGGGTTTGGGATCGAGCAGTACTTC. It yields the protein CAWSGFGIEQYF.

The rearrangement uses TRBV11-2 and TRBJ2-7; no firm D call. V lost 6 bases and J 0 bases, leaving 12 bases between the germline ends. CDR1 SGHAT and CDR2 FQNNGV come from the germline V gene. The CDR3 sequence is 14 residues long. The CDR3 protein is CASSPDRSSYEQYF. The CDR3 DNA sequence: TGTGCCAGCAGTCCAGACCGGAGCTCCTACGAGCAGTACTTC. The full variable domain, rest sourced from reference TRBV11-2 and TRBJ2-7, is EAGVAQSPRYKIIEKRQSVAFWCNPISGHATLYWYQQILGQGPKLLIQFQNNGVVDDSQLPKDRFSAERLKGVDSTLKIQPAKLEDSAVYLCASSPDRSSYEQYFGPGTRLTVT.

This chain connects TRBV11-2 to TRBJ2-7, with a tentative D call TRBD2 (7 bases). Germline assignment: CDR1 SGHAT and CDR2 FQNNGV. The ends were cut back, 5 bases at V and 7 bases at J, with 18 bases in the middle. The CDR3 is made up of 14 amino acids. The CDR3 region has the DNA TGTGCCAGCAGCCAACAGGGTTTGGGGGGGGAGCAGTACTTC. It yields the protein CASSQQGLGGEQYF.

This chain's CDR3 is CASSVGQTLYNEQFF. The DNA of the CDR3 is TGTGCCAGCAGCGTGGGACAGACGTTATACAATGAGCAGTTCTTC. This chain joins TRBV9 and TRBJ2-1, with TRBD1 matching 7 bases. Per germline, CDR1 SGDLS and CDR2 YYNGEE. J gave up 4 bases and V 2 bases, and 6 bases lay outside the gene matches. The CDR3 totals 15 residues.

This clone was observed a few times. The genes are TRBV19 and TRBJ1-2; the match to TRBD1 covers 7 bases. In germline, CDR1 is LNHDA, CDR2 SQIVND (reference sequence). The CDR3 length is 13 residues. V lost 6 bases, J lost 8 bases, and 9 bases stayed unmatched. In nucleotides, the CDR3 is TGTGCCAGTAGGATAACAGGGGCGGTCGGCTACACCTTC. As protein: CASRITGAVGYTF.

This CDR3 is CASSPPGLVQYF. In DNA, the CDR3 is TGTGCCAGTAGCCCGCCGGGCCTGGTGCAGTACTTC. The gene calls are TRBV19 and TRBJ2-7; D call uncertain. The CDR3 runs to 12 residues. Germline V gives CDR1 LNHDA, CDR2 SQIVND (reference sequence). V was pared by 6 bases and J by 9 bases, with 15 bases between.

J is TRBJ2-2 and V is TRBV6-4; D not resolved. V lost 8 bases, J lost 3 bases, and 13 bases lay in between. The CDR3 contains 14 residues. Germline V gene data show CDR1 as MRHNA and CDR2 as SNTAGT. The CDR3 region has the DNA TGTGCCAGCCAGAAAGGGCCGGACACCGGGGAGCTGTTTTTT. Protein product: CASQKGPDTGELFF.

The gene calls are TRBV10-3 and TRBJ2-1, with D perhaps matching TRBD1 or TRBD2 (7 bases each). Germline assignment: CDR1 ENHRY and CDR2 SYGVKD. Trimming left V 6 bases short and J 4 bases short, with 22 bases between. The CDR3 runs 17 residues. The CDR3 sequence is CAISYSGSQGIYNEQFF. CDR3 in DNA: TGTGCCATCAGCTATAGCGGGTCACAGGGGATATACAATGAGCAGTTCTTC.

V is TRBV5-1 and J is TRBJ2-3; D unresolved. Germline CDR1 is SGHRS and CDR2 is YFSETQ. V lost 3 bases and J 0 bases, leaving 11 bases between the germline ends. The CDR3 spans 15 residues. CDR3 DNA: TGCGCCAGCAGCTCTCAAGCAGCCAGCACAGATACGCAGTATTTT. Its protein is CASSSQAASTDTQYF.

This sequence joins TRBV20-1 and TRBJ2-7; D gene unclear. Germline V gene sequence: CDR1 DFQATT, CDR2 SNEGSKA (reference sequence). The CDR3 consists of 11 residues. Trimming took 6 bases from V and 9 from J, leaving 15 bases between them. The CDR3 spells CSASDPYGQYF. In DNA form, the CDR3 reads TGCAGTGCGTCCGACCCCTATGGGCAGTACTTC.

V and J are TRBV9 and TRBJ2-1; TRBD1 or TRBD2 may be the D gene (5 bases each). The CDR3 length is 16 residues. Germline CDR1 SGDLS, CDR2 YYNGEE. V dropped 4 bases and J dropped 4 bases, with 18 bases sitting between them. The CDR3 DNA follows: TGTGCCAGCAGCCTAACCGGGACCCAACGATACAATGAGCAGTTCTTC. Its translation: CASSLTGTQRYNEQFF. Full variable domain (missing parts from reference TRBV9 and TRBJ2-1): DSGVTQTPKHLITATGQRVTLRCSPRSGDLSVYWYQQSLDQGLQFLIQYYNGEERAKGNILERFSAQQFPDLHSELNLSSLELGDSALYFCASSLTGTQRYNEQFFGPGTRLTVL.

This clone was observed a handful of times. The chain joins TRBV21-1 to TRBJ2-5; the table's D call TRBD1 went unverified against the DNA. TRBV21-1 is tagged as a pseudogene. This CDR3 contains 14 residues. The CDR3 DNA is TGTGCCAGCAGCAAAGTCAGGGGATCGGAGACCCAGTACTTC. It encodes CASSKVRGSETQYF.

The gene calls are TRBV4-1 and TRBJ2-7; D is uncertain. CDR1 and CDR2 (germline): MGHRA, YSYEKL. CDR3 size: 15 residues. The germline V and J ends were trimmed by 4 bases and 5 bases, with 18 bases remaining between them. The CDR3 nucleotides are TGCGCCAGCAGCCGTCTTGTCGGTCAGAGGCACGAGCAGTACTTC. Protein sequence: CASSRLVGQRHEQYF.

The CDR3 sequence is CASSLEGTSGTEQYF. The CDR3 nucleotides read TGTGCCAGCAGCTTAGAAGGGACTAGCGGGACCGAGCAGTACTTC. The rearrangement links TRBV11-2 to TRBJ2-7; 13 positions agree with TRBD2. J lost 6 bases, V lost 0 bases, and 2 bases had no gene match. This CDR3 comprises 15 residues. Germline V lookup: CDR1 SGHAT, CDR2 FQNNGV.

The chain uses TRBV29-1 and TRBJ2-5, with 10 bases fitting TRBD2. Germline V gives CDR1 SQVTM, CDR2 ANQGSEA. CDR3 length equals 13 residues. V gave up 8 bases and J gave up 5 bases; unmatched junction bases: 8. This CDR3 is CSFASGSVETQYF. The DNA for the CDR3 is TGCAGCTTCGCTAGCGGGAGCGTCGAGACCCAGTACTTC.

This chain connects TRBV28 to TRBJ1-5; D gene unclear. CDR3 length equals 14 residues. Trimming cost V 6 bases and J 6 bases, with 15 bases left between them. Germline-derived CDR1 and CDR2 are MDHEN and SYDVKM. The CDR3 nucleotides are TGTGCCAGCAGCCCCCGTTTAGCGGGTCAGCCCCAGCATTTT. Its translation: CASSPRLAGQPQHF.